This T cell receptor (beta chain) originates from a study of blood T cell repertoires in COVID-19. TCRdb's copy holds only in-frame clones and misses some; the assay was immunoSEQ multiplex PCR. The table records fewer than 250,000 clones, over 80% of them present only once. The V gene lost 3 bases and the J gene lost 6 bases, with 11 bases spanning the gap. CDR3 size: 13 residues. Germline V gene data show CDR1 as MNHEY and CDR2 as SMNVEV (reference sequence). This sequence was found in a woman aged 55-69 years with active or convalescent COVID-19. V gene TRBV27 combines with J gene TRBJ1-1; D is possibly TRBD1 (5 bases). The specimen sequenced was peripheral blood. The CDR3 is CASSFGGTAEAFF. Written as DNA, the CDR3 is TGTGCCAGCAGTTTCGGGGGGACCGCTGAAGCTTTCTTT.